In its sample, the clone carrying this TCR beta chain was seen many times. Its antigen is unknown. Profiling relied on immunoSEQ multiplex PCR, and the TCRdb table lists in-frame clones only, not all of them. Found here are 42,000 or so clones, no singletons; the ten largest cover 4% to 5.5%. On the day of bone marrow donation, the related graft donor provided peripheral blood. CDR1 and CDR2 (germline): MNHNS, SASEGT. Trimming left V 1 base short and J 4 bases short, with 7 bases between. This CDR3 region has 14 residues. The data were taken from a study of T cells after posttransplantation cyclophosphamide. Findings and limits, study-wide: Donor CD8+ memory clones often dominated recipient blood repertoires at later times. Recipient CMV seropositivity and CMV reactivation strongly tracked TRB clonality.

This chain links TRBV6-1 with TRBJ1-4; D uncertain. Specimen: PBMCs. This sequence originates from a woman aged 45-59 years in good health and a related stem cell transplant donor. CDR3 bases: TGTGCCAGCAGTGAAGGGAGGGTTAATGAAAAACTGTTTTTT. This encodes CASSEGRVNEKLFF.